This is a list of T cell receptor beta chains from one sample in a study of T cell repertoires in cytomegalovirus infection. These receptors' antigens are unknown. TCRdb analysed the reads with MiXCR anew, one entry per CDR3 protein. Here the sample spans around 300,000 distinct CDR3 sequences, roughly 25% being singletons. Sequenced material: cultured PBMCs, taken from culture after CMV antigen stimulation. The receptors were sampled from a human donor in good health (CMV status not recorded). Some clones in this sample may be carry-over from other donors' samples. CDR3s include the opening cysteine and the closing phenylalanine or tryptophan. Each record gives: D gene, J gene, clone size, V gene, CDR3 DNA, CDR3 protein. The D gene is left open where the match is weak. Expanded clones are given a class, and other clones once, few, many or no size at all.

-,TRBJ1-2,-,TRBV18,TGTGCCAGCTCACAGGGCAGGGACGGCTACACCTTC,CASSQGRDGYTF
TRBD2,TRBJ2-7,-,TRBV29-1,TGCAGCGTTGAAGAAGGCGGGTCAGGGACTAGCGGGAGTAGGTCCTACGAGCAGTACTTC,CSVEEGGSGTSGSRSYEQYF
TRBD2,TRBJ2-5,few,TRBV4-3,TGCGCCAGCAGCCAAGATGCGGGAGGGCCGGAGGAGACCCAGTACTTC,CASSQDAGGPEETQYF
-,TRBJ2-7,-,TRBV6-2/TRBV6-3,TGTGCCAGCATCGGGCAGGGCTCCTACGAGCAGTACTTC,CASIGQGSYEQYF
TRBD2,TRBJ2-5,-,TRBV27,TGTGCCAGTGCGGGAGGGCCGGAGACCCAGTACTTC,CASAGGPETQYF
-,TRBJ1-2,-,TRBV19,TGTGCCAGTAGTACCCGACCGGGGCAGGGCGGTGGCTACACCTTC,CASSTRPGQGGGYTF
TRBD2,TRBJ2-1,-,TRBV9,TGTGCCAGCAGCCTTGGGACTAGAAATTACAATGAGCAGTTCTTC,CASSLGTRNYNEQFF
-,TRBJ2-3,few,TRBV6-2/TRBV6-3,TGTGCCAGCAGTTACGGTTACAGGGACACAGATACGCAGTATTTT,CASSYGYRDTDTQYF
-,TRBJ2-1,-,TRBV6-5,TGTGCCAGCAGTTATGGGGGGACTGAGCAGTTCTTC,CASSYGGTEQFF
-,TRBJ2-3,few,TRBV10-3,TGTGCCATAACTAGCCCCCGGGCAGATACGCAGTATTTT,CAITSPRADTQYF
-,TRBJ2-1,few,TRBV7-9,TGTGCCAGCAGCTTCAGCCCTATGCAAGACAGGAGATTTTACAATGAGCAGTTCTTC,CASSFSPMQDRRFYNEQFF
-,TRBJ2-5,-,TRBV6-2/TRBV6-3,TGTGCCAGCAGTTACGCCGGGGCAGGGACCCAAGAGACCCAGTACTTC,CASSYAGAGTQETQYF
-,TRBJ2-3,-,TRBV7-3,TGTGCCAGCAGCAACAGACGGACAGATACGCAGTATTTT,CASSNRRTDTQYF
-,TRBJ2-3,-,TRBV11-2,TGTGCCAGCAGCTTACTGGTGACAAGCACAGATACGCAGTATTTT,CASSLLVTSTDTQYF
TRBD1,TRBJ2-1,-,TRBV13,TGTGCCAGCAGCTCCCGGACAGGGAACTCCTACAATGAGCAGTTCTTC,CASSSRTGNSYNEQFF
-,TRBJ2-7,few,TRBV15,TGTGCCACCAGCAGAGTAAATGGAGAGGGCGAGCAGTACTTC,CATSRVNGEGEQYF
-,TRBJ1-1,many,TRBV7-9,TGTGCCAGCAGCTTGGGGGGGGCTGCGGGCACTGAAGCTTTCTTT,CASSLGGAAGTEAFF
TRBD1,TRBJ1-5,-,TRBV15,TGTGCCACCAGCCAGGACAGGCTAGGGGTAGCCAATCAGCCCCAGCATTTT,CATSQDRLGVANQPQHF
-,TRBJ2-3,-,TRBV4-1,TGCGCCAGCAGCCAAGATGGAGGATCTCGGGGGACAGATACGCAGTATTTT,CASSQDGGSRGTDTQYF
-,TRBJ1-2,-,TRBV6-1,TGTGCCAGCATAGGACGGGACGGAGGCCCCTATGGCTACACCTTC,CASIGRDGGPYGYTF
TRBD1,TRBJ2-3,-,TRBV27,TGTGCCAGCAGTTTATCTTACAGGGGGTCAGATACGCAGTATTTT,CASSLSYRGSDTQYF
TRBD1,TRBJ2-1,many,TRBV7-9,TGTGCCAGCAGCTTAGGCCCGACAGGGCCCCACAATGAGCAGTTCTTC,CASSLGPTGPHNEQFF
-,TRBJ1-6,-,TRBV12-3/TRBV12-4,TGTGCCAGCAGTTTAGGGCAGGATCGGTATTCACCCCTCCACTTT,CASSLGQDRYSPLHF
-,TRBJ1-1,-,TRBV7-2,TGTGCCAGCAGCTTACGACAGGATGAAGCTTTCTTT,CASSLRQDEAFF
-,TRBJ1-5,-,TRBV5-6,TGTGCCAGCAGCTTAGGCAGCTACAATCAGCCCCAGCATTTT,CASSLGSYNQPQHF
-,TRBJ1-1,many,TRBV7-2,TGTGCCAGCAGCTTAGAAGGGACGGTGAACACTGAAGCTTTCTTT,CASSLEGTVNTEAFF
-,TRBJ1-2,-,TRBV24-1,TGTGCCGCTAAGCGGGCAGGGGACTATGGCTACACCTTC,CAAKRAGDYGYTF
TRBD1,TRBJ2-7,many,TRBV6-1,TGTGCCAGCAGTGAACCGAGGACAGGGGGAAGCTACGAGCAGTACTTC,CASSEPRTGGSYEQYF
-,TRBJ2-5,few,TRBV6-1,-,CASILDPIPQETQYF
-,TRBJ2-3,-,TRBV12-3/TRBV12-4,TGTGCCAGCAGGGCCGGGGCCCAAAGGGATACGCAGTATTTT,CASRAGAQRDTQYF
-,TRBJ2-2,many,TRBV7-2,TGTGCCAGCGGGGACTCCCGGGGTACCGGGGAGCTGTTTTTT,CASGDSRGTGELFF
TRBD2,TRBJ2-7,-,TRBV7-2,TGTGCCAGCAGCCTGACTAGCTCGGTGTCATACGAGCAGTACTTC,CASSLTSSVSYEQYF
-,TRBJ1-1,-,TRBV20-1,TGCAGTGCCTCTGACAGGTTTCTTGAAGCTTTCTTT,CSASDRFLEAFF
-,TRBJ2-6,-,TRBV12-3/TRBV12-4,TGTGCCAGCAGTGGGGTAGCTGGGGCCAACGTCCTGACTTTC,CASSGVAGANVLTF
TRBD2,TRBJ2-1,-,TRBV7-2,TGTGCCAGCAGCTGGGGGGGCGGGCGGGGGGGTGGGTTCTTC,CASSWGGGRGGGFF
TRBD2,TRBJ2-5,-,TRBV9,TGTGCCAGCAGCCCAGACGGGACTAGCGTAGAGACCCAGTACTTC,CASSPDGTSVETQYF
TRBD1,TRBJ1-4,-,TRBV19,TGTGCCAGTACTCAGGGGGACGAAAAACTGTTTTTT,CASTQGDEKLFF
-,TRBJ2-1,-,TRBV5-4,TGTGCCAGCAGCTTTCGGTTCGAGGGTCTAAATGAGCAGTTCTTC,CASSFRFEGLNEQFF
-,TRBJ2-1,-,TRBV19,TGTGCCAGTAAGTATACTACTCTGAAGAATGAGCAGTTCTTC,CASKYTTLKNEQFF
-,TRBJ1-4,-,TRBV28,TGTGCCAGCAGTCTTCCGACAGTTGGGGAAAAACTGTTTTTT,CASSLPTVGEKLFF
-,TRBJ1-2,-,TRBV27,TGTGCCAGCAGTTCTAAACCGACCTGGGGCTACACCTTC,CASSSKPTWGYTF
-,TRBJ1-2,few,TRBV7-9,TGTGCCAGCAGCCCTCCCCCAGGGACACCAGTCGATGGCTACACCTTC,CASSPPPGTPVDGYTF
-,TRBJ1-1,-,TRBV19,TGTGCCAGTAGTATAGATTACACTGAAGCTTTCTTT,CASSIDYTEAFF
-,TRBJ1-4,-,TRBV2,TGTGCCAGCAGCGCCGCGACAGTGAATGAAAAACTGTTTTTT,CASSAATVNEKLFF
-,TRBJ2-4,many,TRBV7-2,TGTGCCAGCAGCGCGGGACTTGGGGAAAACATTCAGTACTTC,CASSAGLGENIQYF
TRBD1,TRBJ2-5,many,TRBV4-1,TGCGCCAGCAGCCAAGCCCCTACGGGGACAGGGGCTGAAGAGACCCAGTACTTC,CASSQAPTGTGAEETQYF
-,TRBJ2-5,-,TRBV6-6,TGTGCCACGGGGCATCCCGGACTGGGCTGGGTCCGAGAGACCCAGTACTTC,CATGHPGLGWVRETQYF
TRBD2,TRBJ2-5,-,TRBV6-2/TRBV6-3,TGTGCCAGCGTGGAAGATAGCGGGAGATTTGCGAAGGAGACCCAGTACTTC,CASVEDSGRFAKETQYF
TRBD2,TRBJ2-3,-,TRBV5-1,TGCGCCAGCAGCACCGGAAGCGGGAGTTTCTCCACAGATACGCAGTATTTT,CASSTGSGSFSTDTQYF
-,TRBJ1-2,few,TRBV12-3/TRBV12-4,TGTGCCAGCAGTGCCGCAAAGGGTGGAAGCACCTTC,CASSAAKGGSTF
-,TRBJ2-5,few,TRBV11-2,TGTGCCAGCAGCACCAGCACCTGGACAAATAAAGAGACCCAGTACTTC,CASSTSTWTNKETQYF
TRBD1,TRBJ1-3,-,TRBV19,TGTGCCAGTACCCTAGGGACAGCACGAAACACCATATATTTT,CASTLGTARNTIYF
-,TRBJ1-3,many,TRBV7-2,TGTGCCAGCAGCTTAGCGAAGGCAGGGGCTGGAAACACCATATATTTT,CASSLAKAGAGNTIYF
TRBD2,TRBJ2-2,few,TRBV12-3/TRBV12-4,TGTGCCAGCAGTTCCTCAGGGACTAGCGGACGGACCGGGGAGCTGTTTTTT,CASSSSGTSGRTGELFF